The 14 T cell receptor beta chains in this list originate from one sample, sequenced in a study of cytomegalovirus exposure and HLA in healthy donors. 60 Vbeta and 13 Jbeta primers were used in PCR. Method: immunoSEQ multiplex PCR; TCRdb's copy keeps in-frame clones and lacks some. The table shows 110,000 or so clones, with about 76% occurring only once. The source material was PBMCs. The receptors come from a man in his forties or fifties in good health and CMV-seronegative.

The genes are TRBV11-2 and TRBJ1-4; D is perhaps TRBD1 (5 bases). The CDR3 runs to 17 residues. V lost 5 bases and J 7 bases, leaving 23 bases between the germline ends. Germline V lookup: CDR1 SGHAT, CDR2 FQNNGV. CDR3 sequence: CASSRSSGMVGFEKLFF. CDR3 bases: TGTGCCAGCAGCCGATCATCAGGGATGGTGGGGTTTGAAAAACTGTTTTTT.

V and J are TRBV12-5 and TRBJ2-5, with 10 nucleotides matching TRBD1. Germline CDR1 LGHNT, CDR2 FRNRAP. J gave up 5 bases and V 5 bases, and 8 bases lay outside the gene matches. The CDR3 length is 15 residues. The CDR3 spells CASGLETGGMETQYF. The DNA for the CDR3 is TGTGCTAGTGGTCTCGAGACAGGGGGCATGGAGACCCAGTACTTC.

The V and J genes are TRBV7-9 and TRBJ1-1; D unclear. Looked up from germline, CDR1 is SEHNR and CDR2 is FQNEAQ (reference sequence). CDR3 length: 14 amino acids. The V gene lost 2 bases and the J gene lost 2 bases, with 9 bases spanning the gap. This CDR3 reads CASSLIPSNTEAFF. In nucleotides, the CDR3 is TGTGCCAGCAGCTTAATCCCGAGTAACACTGAAGCTTTCTTT. Looking up the rest from reference TRBV7-9 and TRBJ1-1 gives the full variable domain: DTGVSQNPRHKITKRGQNVTFRCDPISEHNRLYWYRQTLGQGPEFLTYFQNEAQLEKSRLLSDRFSAERPKGSFSTLEIQRTEQGDSAMYLCASSLIPSNTEAFFGQGTRLTVV.

The rearrangement uses TRBV13 and TRBJ1-3; 7 bases are a match to TRBD1. The trim removed 0 bases at V and 3 bases at J, leaving 8 bases unmatched. Germline CDR1 reads PRHDT; CDR2 reads FYEKMQ (reference sequence). This CDR3 contains 17 residues. The CDR3 sequence: CASSLGITGEVGNTIYF. Here the CDR3 DNA reads TGTGCCAGCAGCTTAGGCATCACAGGGGAAGTTGGAAACACCATATATTTT.

This clone is large within its sample. This chain uses TRBV5-4 with TRBJ1-4; a possible D gene is TRBD1 (5 bases). Germline V gives CDR1 SGHNT, CDR2 YYREEE (reference sequence). Trimming shortened V by 4 bases and J by 4 bases, and 11 bases separated the two germline ends. The CDR3 loop spans 14 amino acids. CDR3 DNA sequence: TGTGCCAGCAGCGCGGGACCGATTAATGAAAAACTGTTTTTT. Residues: CASSAGPINEKLFF.

The chain joins TRBV7-3 to TRBJ2-2; perhaps TRBD2 as D (5 bases). CDR1 and CDR2 from the germline V gene are SGHTA and FQGTGA. V was trimmed by 1 base and J by 1 base, leaving 7 bases between them. CDR3 length equals 15 residues. CDR3 coding DNA: TGTGCCAGCAGCTTAATCGAGGGGAACACCGGGGAGCTGTTTTTT. Translation: CASSLIEGNTGELFF.

This clone was observed a single time. The rearrangement joins TRBV10-3 to TRBJ2-3; TRBD2 agrees at 9 bases. V was clipped by 5 bases and J by 0 bases; unmatched bases: 12. CDR3 length equals 18 residues. The germline CDR1 and CDR2 sequences are ENHRY and SYGVKD. CDR3 protein: CAISPTGGGAPSTDTQYF. The DNA for the CDR3 is TGTGCCATCAGTCCCACTGGCGGGGGGGCACCCAGCACAGATACGCAGTATTTT.

DNA of the CDR3: TGCGCCAGCAGCCAAGAGGTCACAGGGGACACTGAAGCTTTCTTT. It is translated as CASSQEVTGDTEAFF. V is TRBV4-1 and J is TRBJ1-1, with 7 bases fitting TRBD1. Germline V lookup: CDR1 MGHRA, CDR2 YSYEKL. J lost 3 bases, V lost 0 bases, and 4 bases had no gene match. The length of the CDR3 is 15 residues.

The chain couples TRBV27 to TRBJ1-6; D might be TRBD1 (6 bases). CDR1 MNHEY and CDR2 SMNVEV come from the germline V gene (reference sequence). V was cut by 5 bases and J by 7 bases, with 9 bases left in between. This CDR3 has 13 residues. DNA of the CDR3: TGTGCCAGCAGTGGGCAGGGGAATTCACCCCTCCACTTT. Protein product: CASSGQGNSPLHF.

This clone appeared once. V usage is TRBV28 and J usage is TRBJ2-2; the D gene is possibly TRBD1 (6 bases). Trimming took off 3 bases at V and 0 bases at J, with 14 bases between the two ends. CDR1 and CDR2 from the germline V gene are MDHEN and SYDVKM. The CDR3 is 17 residues long. The CDR3 bases are TGTGCCAGCAGTTTGTTAGGGGGACACTCGAACACCGGGGAGCTGTTTTTT. Its protein is CASSLLGGHSNTGELFF.

This clone showed up just once. This chain joins TRBV5-4 and TRBJ2-2, with TRBD2 matching 7 bases. The CDR3 covers 17 residues. Germline V gives CDR1 SGHNT, CDR2 YYREEE (reference sequence). V shed 4 bases and J 3 bases; nucleotides not matched to a gene: 12. As DNA, the CDR3 is TGTGCCAGCAGCCCAACTGGGGGGGGAACAGACACCGGGGAGCTGTTTTTT. Protein sequence: CASSPTGGGTDTGELFF.

The V and J genes are TRBV5-1 and TRBJ2-3; TRBD2 aligns across 14 bases. This CDR3 spans 18 amino acids. J gave up 2 bases and V 3 bases, and 8 bases lay outside the gene matches. Germline CDR1 and CDR2: SGHRS and YFSETQ. The DNA for the CDR3 is TGCGCCAGCAGCTCCGAAGGACTAGCGGGGGGTCCCACAGATACGCAGTATTTT. Protein: CASSSEGLAGGPTDTQYF.

This clone was counted only a few times. J is TRBJ2-1 and V is TRBV6-5, with 8 bases matching TRBD2. Germline V gives CDR1 MNHEY, CDR2 SVGAGI. With 11 bases clipped from V and 9 bases from J, the junction kept 15 bases outside the gene matches. This CDR3 comprises 14 residues. The DNA for the CDR3 is TGTGCCTGCTCCCGGGGGGGGGATAAGGTTGAGCAGTTCTTC. Translated, it gives CACSRGGDKVEQFF.

The chain combines TRBV9 with TRBJ2-1; 12 nucleotides agree with TRBD2. V was clipped by 3 bases and J by 7 bases; unmatched bases: 11. Looked up from germline, CDR1 is SGDLS and CDR2 is YYNGEE. The CDR3 sequence is 17 residues long. CDR3 region: CASSDPFRLAGANEQFF. For the CDR3, the DNA is TGTGCCAGCAGCGACCCGTTCCGACTAGCGGGGGCTAATGAGCAGTTCTTC. Full variable domain (outside the CDR3, taken from reference TRBV9 and TRBJ2-1): DSGVTQTPKHLITATGQRVTLRCSPRSGDLSVYWYQQSLDQGLQFLIQYYNGEERAKGNILERFSAQQFPDLHSELNLSSLELGDSALYFCASSDPFRLAGANEQFFGPGTRLTVL.